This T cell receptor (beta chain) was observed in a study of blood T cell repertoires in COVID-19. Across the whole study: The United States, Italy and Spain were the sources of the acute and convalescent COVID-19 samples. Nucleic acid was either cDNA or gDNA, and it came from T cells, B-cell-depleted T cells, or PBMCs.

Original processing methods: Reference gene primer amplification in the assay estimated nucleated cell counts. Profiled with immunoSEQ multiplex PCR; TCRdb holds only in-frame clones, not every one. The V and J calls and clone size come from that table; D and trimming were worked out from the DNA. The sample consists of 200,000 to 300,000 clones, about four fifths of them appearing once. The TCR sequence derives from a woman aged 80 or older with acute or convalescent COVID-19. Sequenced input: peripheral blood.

The CDR3 DNA is TGTGCCAGCAGTGAAAGGGAGGGGCCCCCTGATTCACCCCTCCACTTT. As protein: CASSEREGPPDSPLHF. V gene TRBV2 combines with J gene TRBJ1-6; D possibly corresponds to TRBD1 (5 bases). Germline V CDR1 and CDR2: SNHLY, FYNNEI. The CDR3 totals 16 residues. The ends were cut back, 2 bases at V and 8 bases at J, with 16 bases in the middle.